Listed here are 21 T cell receptor beta chains from one sample, sequenced in a study of blood T cell repertoires in COVID-19. Profiled with immunoSEQ multiplex PCR; TCRdb holds only in-frame clones, not every one. The sample has a few hundred thousand clones; roughly 87% are singletons. Sequencing was done on a sample of peripheral blood. The origin of the receptors is a man between 18 and 29 years old with active or convalescent COVID-19.

The chain recombines TRBV27 with TRBJ2-7; no reliable D call. The CDR3 extends over 13 amino acids. Deletions cut 3 bases from V and 3 bases from J, with 9 bases between. Germline V lookup: CDR1 MNHEY, CDR2 SMNVEV (reference sequence). The DNA for the CDR3 is TGTGCCAGCAGTTTTTCACCCTACTACGAGCAGTACTTC. Translated: CASSFSPYYEQYF.

J is TRBJ2-7 and V is TRBV28; 7 nucleotides align to TRBD2. Germline values: CDR1 MDHEN, CDR2 SYDVKM. With V trimmed by 3 bases and J by 0 bases, 5 bases remained unmatched. The CDR3 runs to 15 residues. The CDR3 nucleotides read TGTGCCAGCAGTTTTCTAGCGGAAGTCTCCTACGAGCAGTACTTC. This translates into CASSFLAEVSYEQYF.

The chain employs TRBV27 and TRBJ2-7; 8 nucleotides agree with TRBD2. Germline CDR1 MNHEY, CDR2 SMNVEV (reference sequence). Unmatched junction bases numbered 6, after V lost 8 bases and J lost 3 bases. This CDR3 is built from 13 residues. As DNA, the CDR3 is TGTGCCAGCCACGGGACTAGTTACTACGAGCAGTACTTC. It yields the protein CASHGTSYYEQYF.

This clone was seen a single time. The V gene is TRBV5-1, the J gene TRBJ2-3, with D tentatively TRBD2 (6 bases). CDR1 is SGHRS and CDR2 is YFSETQ in the germline V gene. The V and J ends lost 6 bases and 0 bases respectively, with 8 bases between them. The length of the CDR3 is 13 residues. DNA for the CDR3: TGCGCCAGCAAGGAGGGCAGCACAGATACGCAGTATTTT. Its protein is CASKEGSTDTQYF.

The J gene is TRBJ1-2, the V gene TRBV6-5, with TRBD1 matching 7 bases. The CDR3 is made up of 15 amino acids. After removal of 5 bases from V and 5 bases from J, the junction contained 11 bases not matched to a gene. The germline gives CDR1 MNHEY, CDR2 SVGAGI. DNA for the CDR3: TGTGCCAGCAGTCAGAACAGGGGCTCTCTATATGGCTACACCTTC. Translating gives CASSQNRGSLYGYTF.

A single count supports this clone. This chain joins TRBV10-3 and TRBJ1-5; D gene ambiguous. V dropped 3 bases and J dropped 0 bases, with 12 bases sitting between them. Germline CDR1 is ENHRY and CDR2 is SYGVKD. This CDR3 is 16 amino acids long. This chain's CDR3 is CAISETGSGSNQPQHF. DNA for the CDR3: TGTGCCATCAGTGAAACTGGGTCGGGTAGCAATCAGCCCCAGCATTTT.

This chain joins TRBV28 and TRBJ2-7; TRBD1 is a possible D gene (6 bases). Germline CDR1 reads MDHEN; CDR2 reads SYDVKM. V shed 2 bases and J shed 3 bases, with 11 bases lying between them. CDR3 size: 14 residues. CDR3 residues: CASSLTAGVYEQYF. CDR3 DNA sequence: TGTGCCAGCAGTTTAACTGCAGGGGTCTACGAGCAGTACTTC. The variable domain in full, with the rest retrieved from reference TRBV28 and TRBJ2-7, is DVKVTQSSRYLVKRTGEKVFLECVQDMDHENMFWYRQDPGLGLRLIYFSYDVKMKEKGDIPEGYSVSREKKERFSLILESASTNQTSMYLCASSLTAGVYEQYFGPGTRLTVT.

The chain uses TRBV11-2 and TRBJ2-5, with TRBD2 matching over 14 bases. This CDR3 spans 15 amino acids. The V gene's germline CDR1 is SGHAT and CDR2 FQNNGV. Germline trimming cut 5 bases from V and 4 bases from J; bases unmatched to any gene: 3. In nucleotides, the CDR3 is TGTGCCAGCAGCGCCGGGACTAGCGGGAGAGAGACCCAGTACTTC. It yields the protein CASSAGTSGRETQYF.

The chain links TRBV9 to TRBJ1-4, with a weak D call TRBD1 (6 bases). Germline CDR1 is SGDLS and CDR2 is YYNGEE. CDR3 length: 14 amino acids. Trimming removed 5 bases at V and 4 bases at J, with 12 bases between. In DNA form, the CDR3 reads TGTGCCAGCAGTCCGCAACAGGGTAATGAAAAACTGTTTTTT. This codes for CASSPQQGNEKLFF.

The chain combines TRBV6-6 with TRBJ1-1; 8 bases agree with TRBD1. The V and J ends lost 5 bases and 4 bases, in that order; junction bases with no gene match: 6. This CDR3 contains 14 residues. Germline V gene lookup returns CDR1 MNHNY and CDR2 SVGAGI (reference sequence). Here the CDR3 reads CASSHQGASTEAFF. The DNA for the CDR3 is TGTGCCAGCAGTCACCAGGGGGCGAGCACTGAAGCTTTCTTT.

This chain uses TRBV6-5 with TRBJ2-1, with D tentatively TRBD2 (5 bases). Germline assignment: CDR1 MNHEY and CDR2 SVGAGI. V lost 10 bases, J lost 2 bases, and 15 bases lay in between. CDR3 size: 14 residues. The CDR3 here is CAIRGRFAYNEQFF. In nucleotides, the CDR3 is TGTGCCATCCGAGGGCGTTTTGCCTACAATGAGCAGTTCTTC.

This clone was recorded once. This chain connects TRBV3-1 (or the pseudogene TRBV3-2) to TRBJ1-3, with unresolved D. The germline V and J ends were trimmed by 2 bases and 3 bases, with 5 bases remaining between them. Per the germline V gene, CDR1 is LGHDT and CDR2 is YNNKEL (reference sequence). The CDR3 length is 13 residues. The CDR3 loop reads CASSQTGGNTIYF. As DNA, the CDR3 is TGTGCCAGCAGCCAAACGGGTGGAAACACCATATATTTT.

For the CDR3, the DNA is TGCGCCAGGGGGACTAGCGGGAGAAAGGAGCAGTACTTC. Its protein is CARGTSGRKEQYF. J is TRBJ2-7 and V is TRBV5-1; the match to TRBD2 covers 14 bases. The germline V gene encodes CDR1 SGHRS and CDR2 YFSETQ. V gave up 8 bases and J gave up 7 bases; unmatched junction bases: 5. The CDR3 is made up of 13 amino acids.

The rearrangement joins TRBV4-3 to TRBJ2-1; D is ambiguous. CDR3 length: 15 amino acids. Germline V gene sequence: CDR1 LGHNA, CDR2 YSLEER. The V and J ends lost 0 bases and 4 bases respectively, with 10 bases between them. This CDR3 is CASSQDRLIYNEQFF. CDR3 in DNA: TGCGCCAGCAGCCAAGATAGACTTATTTACAATGAGCAGTTCTTC.

The gene calls are TRBV10-3 and TRBJ2-1; TRBD2 aligns across 13 bases. V lost 3 bases to trimming and J lost 8 bases; unmatched junction nucleotides: 10. The CDR3 runs to 17 residues. Germline V CDR1 and CDR2: ENHRY, SYGVKD. The DNA for the CDR3 is TGTGCCATCAGTGATGGGGAGACTAGCGGGAGGATCGATGAGCAGTTCTTC. It encodes CAISDGETSGRIDEQFF.

This chain joins TRBV6-5 and TRBJ1-1; TRBD1 might be the D (5 bases). This CDR3 comprises 15 residues. V lost 0 bases and J 5 bases, leaving 13 bases between the germline ends. Germline V gene data show CDR1 as MNHEY and CDR2 as SVGAGI. CDR3 loop: CASSYSRGGGTEAFF. CDR3 nucleotide sequence: TGTGCCAGCAGTTACTCTCGCGGGGGGGGAACTGAAGCTTTCTTT.

V gene TRBV25-1 combines with J gene TRBJ2-3; tentative D call: TRBD1 (6 bases). This CDR3 is 13 amino acids long. Germline CDR1 reads MGHDK; CDR2 reads SYGVNS. The V end was cut by 5 bases, the J end by 1 base, with 7 bases between. The CDR3: CASSKGGTDTQYF. The CDR3 DNA reads as TGTGCCAGCAGTAAGGGGGGCACAGATACGCAGTATTTT.

This rearrangement joins TRBV28 to TRBJ2-1; D gene ambiguous. Germline V gene lookup returns CDR1 MDHEN and CDR2 SYDVKM. This CDR3 region has 14 residues. Trimming removed 3 bases at V and 0 bases at J, with 6 bases between. The CDR3 reads CASSFSSSYNEQFF. The CDR3 DNA reads as TGTGCCAGCAGTTTCTCGAGCTCCTACAATGAGCAGTTCTTC.

The chain is built from TRBV10-1 and TRBJ2-1; the D gene is possibly TRBD2 (5 bases). The CDR3 consists of 13 residues. V lost 3 bases and J 7 bases, leaving 10 bases between the germline ends. Per germline, CDR1 WNHNN and CDR2 SYGVQD (reference sequence). This chain's CDR3 is CASSDIPGNEQFF. CDR3 bases: TGCGCCAGCAGTGATATTCCGGGGAATGAGCAGTTCTTC.

This sequence joins TRBV7-9 and TRBJ1-1; 7 bases are shared with TRBD1. The length of the CDR3 is 14 residues. Unmatched junction bases numbered 3, after V lost 4 bases and J lost 1 base. The germline V gene has CDR1 SEHNR and CDR2 FQNEAQ (reference sequence). CDR3 sequence reads: CASSSGTANTEAFF. Here the CDR3 DNA reads TGTGCCAGCAGCTCCGGGACAGCGAACACTGAAGCTTTCTTT. The full variable domain, completed using reference TRBV7-9 and TRBJ1-1, is DTGVSQNPRHKITKRGQNVTFRCDPISEHNRLYWYRQTLGQGPEFLTYFQNEAQLEKSRLLSDRFSAERPKGSFSTLEIQRTEQGDSAMYLCASSSGTANTEAFFGQGTRLTVV.

The V call is TRBV12-3 or TRBV12-4, the J call TRBJ1-1; D call uncertain. The length of the CDR3 is 13 residues. The V end lost 6 bases, the J end lost 6 bases, and 14 bases lay between the germline ends. CDR3 loop: CASSLGGMAEAFF. The CDR3 region has the DNA TGTGCCAGCAGCTTGGGAGGGATGGCTGAAGCTTTCTTT.